The entry below describes one T cell receptor (beta chain). What it binds is not known. These data are taken from a study of blood T cells in healthy people across ages. Regarding the study as a whole: Observed TCR beta diversity per million T cells went down as age went up. This fall followed a roughly linear course with age. Naive CD4+ cells and diversity were both higher in long-lived donors than in aged donors.

A second PCR, run for about 7 to 11 cycles, used a sample-barcoded 5' primer plus a J-beta primer mix. Each CDR3 protein gets one entry after TCRdb re-called the 5' RACE reads with MiXCR. The sample carries some 1.6 million distinct CDR3 sequences, roughly a third recorded once. CDR3 length: 13 amino acids. Germline V gene sequence: CDR1 MNHEY, CDR2 SVGAGI. This TCR derives from a woman in her twenties or thirties in good health. The chain joins TRBV6-5 to TRBJ2-7; unclear D gene. The J call may be faulty, since TRBJ2-5 better matches the DNA end. Sequences were obtained from blood. The CDR3: CATGRRWEETQYF. DNA of the CDR3: TGTGCCACCGGCCGGCGATGGGAAGAGACCCAGTACTTC.